This T cell receptor (beta chain) stems from a study of PD-L1 blockade in urothelial cancer. Using immunoSEQ multiplex PCR, the repertoire was profiled, and TCRdb retains in-frame clones only, with some absent. Among some 40,000 clones listed, around 90% were seen once. V lost 4 bases, J lost 2 bases, and 9 bases lay in between. This CDR3 region has 13 residues. The V gene's germline CDR1 is SGHNT and CDR2 YYREEE (reference sequence). V is TRBV5-4 and J is TRBJ1-2; tentatively, D is TRBD1 (6 bases). The sample here was PBMCs, taken around atezolizumab (anti-PD-L1) treatment. The receptor's source is a man aged 65 to 79 with urothelial cancer. This CDR3 reads CASSERGNYGYTF. In DNA, the CDR3 is TGTGCCAGCAGCGAGAGGGGGAACTATGGCTACACCTTC.